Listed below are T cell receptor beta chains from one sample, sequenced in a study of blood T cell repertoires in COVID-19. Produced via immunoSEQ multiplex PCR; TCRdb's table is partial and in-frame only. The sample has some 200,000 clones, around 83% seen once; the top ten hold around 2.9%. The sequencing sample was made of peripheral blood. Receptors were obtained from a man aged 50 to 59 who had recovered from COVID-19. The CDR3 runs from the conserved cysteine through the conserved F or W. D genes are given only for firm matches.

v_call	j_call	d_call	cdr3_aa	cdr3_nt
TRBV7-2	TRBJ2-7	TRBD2	CASSRTSGRDVPYEQYF	TGTGCCAGCAGCCGGACTAGCGGGAGGGATGTACCCTACGAGCAGTACTTC
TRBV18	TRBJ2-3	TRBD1	CASSTGRTDTQYF	TGTGCCAGCTCGACAGGGCGCACAGATACGCAGTATTTT
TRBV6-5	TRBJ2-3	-	CATWRAGTDTQYF	TGTGCCACTTGGAGGGCTGGCACAGATACGCAGTATTTT
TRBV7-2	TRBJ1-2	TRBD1	CASSLATNQGGGYTF	TGTGCCAGCAGCTTAGCAACTAATCAGGGGGGTGGCTACACCTTC
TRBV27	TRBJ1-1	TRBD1	CASSPGQGRANTEAFF	TGTGCCAGCAGTCCAGGACAGGGTAGGGCTAACACTGAAGCTTTCTTT
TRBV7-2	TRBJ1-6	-	CASSLGGSYNSPLHF	TGTGCCAGCAGCTTAGGTGGGAGCTATAATTCACCCCTCCACTTT
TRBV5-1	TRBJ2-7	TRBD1	CASSLGRGRPYEQYF	TGCGCCAGCAGCTTGGGCAGGGGGCGCCCCTACGAGCAGTACTTC
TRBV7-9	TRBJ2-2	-	CASSLVAGSGTGELFF	TGTGCCAGCAGCTTAGTGGCCGGGAGTGGCACCGGGGAGCTGTTTTTT
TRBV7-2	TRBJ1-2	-	CASSLRFGGAASF	TGTGCCAGCAGCTTAAGATTCGGAGGCGCGGCATCCTTC
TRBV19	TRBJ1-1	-	CASNLRHTEAFF	TGTGCCAGTAATCTCAGGCACACTGAAGCTTTCTTT
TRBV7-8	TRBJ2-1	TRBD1	CASSSRQGRPFF	TGTGCCAGCAGCTCCCGACAGGGGAGGCCGTTCTTC
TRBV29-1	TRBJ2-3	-	CSVRSTDTQYF	TGCAGCGTCAGAAGCACAGATACGCAGTATTTT
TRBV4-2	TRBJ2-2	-	CASSPSGQITNTGELFF	TGTGCCAGCAGCCCGAGCGGCCAGATAACGAACACCGGGGAGCTGTTTTTT
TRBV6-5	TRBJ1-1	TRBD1	CASSYPRQGANTEAFF	TGTGCCAGCAGTTACCCCAGACAGGGGGCAAACACTGAAGCTTTCTTT
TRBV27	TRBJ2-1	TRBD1	CASRQGQGAYNEQFF	TGTGCCAGCAGACAGGGACAGGGGGCCTACAATGAGCAGTTCTTC
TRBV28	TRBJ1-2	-	CASSSNYGYTF	TGTGCCAGCAGTTCGAACTATGGCTACACCTTC
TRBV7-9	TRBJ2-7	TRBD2	CASSRASGSYEQYF	TGTGCCAGCAGTCGGGCTAGCGGCTCCTACGAGCAGTACTTC